This TCR beta chain appears in the sequencing data of a study of T-cell reconstitution after alpha-beta-depleted transplantation in children. Study-wide results and limits: Reports say that about two months after transplant, the alpha-beta T cells came out of several hundred graft clones that had expanded. Surviving recipient T cells and thymic progenitors produced the high day-60 TCRbeta diversity seen in some patients. Counts and diversity of T cells one year after transplant came mostly from newly produced T cells.

Germline V gives CDR1 LGHNA, CDR2 YNFKEQ. The CDR3 has 14 residues. Concerning this clonotype itself: What it binds is not known. An end of the junction differs from the germline gene, which may be a read error.

Construction of the TCRbeta library involved unique molecular identifiers. TCRdb reprocessed the PCR reads with MiXCR, giving one entry per CDR3 protein. The sample carries several thousand distinct CDR3 sequences, approximately 8.6% recorded once. The clonotype was recovered from a male patient aged 2 to 9 who had a stem cell transplant for acute lymphoblastic leukemia, so the T cells may come from the graft donor. This chain joins TRBV4-2 and TRBJ2-2; 8 nucleotides match TRBD1. This material consisted of PBMCs, mostly from graft donor cells, taken 180 days after TCRalphabeta/CD19-depleted stem cell transplant. In nucleotides, the CDR3 is TGTGCCAGCAGCCCAGGGGGCGCCGCCGGGGAGCTGCTTTTT. This codes for CASSPGGAAGELLF.